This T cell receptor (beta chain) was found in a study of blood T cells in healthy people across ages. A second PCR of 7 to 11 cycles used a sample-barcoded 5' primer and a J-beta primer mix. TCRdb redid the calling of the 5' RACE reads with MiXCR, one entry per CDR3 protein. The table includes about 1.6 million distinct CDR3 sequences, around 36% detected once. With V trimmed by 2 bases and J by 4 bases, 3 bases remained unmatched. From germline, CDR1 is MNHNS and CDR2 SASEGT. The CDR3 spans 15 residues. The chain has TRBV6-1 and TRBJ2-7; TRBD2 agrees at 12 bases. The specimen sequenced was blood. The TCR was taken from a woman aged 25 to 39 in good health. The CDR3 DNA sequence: TGTGCCAGCAGTGAACCCGGACTAGCGGGGTACGAGCAGTACTTC. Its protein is CASSEPGLAGYEQYF.